Given below is one TCR beta chain in context. Antigen: not known. The PCR employed 60 Vbeta primers together with 13 Jbeta primers. TCRdb's table, derived via immunoSEQ multiplex PCR, lists solely in-frame clones and lacks some. The table has over 80,000 clones, around 74% seen once. The data belong to a study of cytomegalovirus exposure and HLA in healthy donors. Findings and caveats of the study: When the data were analyzed later, several of the most significant clusters appeared to be linked to common viral pathogens. Confirmation was obtained in vitro that a few CMV-associated chains are specific for CMV antigens.

The V end was cut by 4 bases, the J end by 6 bases, with 16 bases between. Looked up from germline, CDR1 is MNHEY and CDR2 is SMNVEV (reference sequence). The CDR3 length is 14 residues. Sequencing was done on a sample of PBMCs. The chain links TRBV27 to TRBJ2-7, with a tentative D call TRBD1 (5 bases). The receptor was derived from a woman aged 70 to 79 in good health and CMV-seropositive. CDR3 protein: CASSSPSREGEQYF. In DNA form, the CDR3 reads TGTGCCAGCAGTTCCCCCAGCAGGGAAGGCGAGCAGTACTTC.